Listed here are 25 T cell receptor beta chains from one sample, sequenced in a study of blood T cells in healthy people across ages. With a J-beta primer mix and a sample-barcoded 5' primer, a second PCR ran roughly 6 to 11 cycles. MiXCR, run by TCRdb on the 5' RACE reads, gives a single entry per CDR3 protein. The sample records about 680,000 distinct CDR3 sequences, about half being singletons. What was sequenced was blood. All receptors derive from a woman aged 60-70 years in good health.

This clonotype was found a few times. The chain employs TRBV6-6 and TRBJ2-7; D remains ambiguous. V was trimmed by 0 bases and J by 2 bases, leaving 11 bases between them. Germline V gene data show CDR1 as MNHNY and CDR2 as SVGAGI (reference sequence). This CDR3 is 15 amino acids long. The DNA of the CDR3 is TGTGCCAGCAGTTACTCGATCCAGGCGGCCTACGAGCAGTACTTC. It yields the protein CASSYSIQAAYEQYF.

The J gene is TRBJ2-7, the V gene TRBV5-1; 14 nucleotides match TRBD2. The germline CDR1 and CDR2 sequences are SGHRS and YFSETQ. V was pared by 5 bases and J by 9 bases, with 7 bases of the junction left unmatched. The CDR3 loop spans 14 amino acids. The CDR3 region has the DNA TGCGCCAGCAGTTACGGGACTAGCGGGAGTGCGCAGTACTTC. This sequence encodes CASSYGTSGSAQYF. Using reference TRBV5-1 and TRBJ2-7 for the parts outside the CDR3, the full variable domain is KAGVTQTPRYLIKTRGQQVTLSCSPISGHRSVSWYQQTPGQGLQFLFEYFSETQRNKGNFPGRFSGRQFSNSRSEMNVSTLELGDSALYLCASSYGTSGSAQYFGPGTRLTVT.

This chain joins TRBV6-1 and TRBJ2-2, with D tentatively TRBD2 (6 bases). CDR1 is MNHNS and CDR2 is SASEGT in the germline V gene. This CDR3 region has 13 residues. Trimming stripped 6 bases from V and 8 bases from J, with 13 bases between. In DNA, the CDR3 is TGTGCCAGCAGGGGGGACTTTTGGGGGGAGCTGTTTTTT. This sequence encodes CASRGDFWGELFF.

This chain uses TRBV20-1 with TRBJ2-5, with 11 positions matching TRBD2. Germline V gene sequence: CDR1 DFQATT, CDR2 SNEGSKA (reference sequence). J lost 11 bases, V lost 4 bases, and 21 bases had no gene match. There are 17 residues in the CDR3. Written as DNA, the CDR3 is TGCAGTGCTAACCCCCTAATAGCGGGAGGGCCTGAGTATGAGCAGTACTTC. This codes for CSANPLIAGGPEYEQYF.

This clonotype came up a few times. This sequence joins TRBV20-1 and TRBJ2-7, with 10 bases identical to TRBD2. Per germline, CDR1 DFQATT and CDR2 SNEGSKA (reference sequence). V was clipped by 0 bases and J by 2 bases; unmatched bases: 4. The CDR3 runs to 15 residues. DNA for the CDR3: TGCAGTGCTAGAGAGTCTAGCGGGAGTGCCTACGAGCAGTACTTC. Residues: CSARESSGSAYEQYF.

This chain connects TRBV7-2 to TRBJ1-2; 7 nucleotides agree with TRBD1. The CDR3 is made up of 16 amino acids. With 5 bases clipped from V and 0 bases from J, the junction kept 9 bases outside the gene matches. In germline, CDR1 is SGHTA, CDR2 FQGNSA. Here the CDR3 DNA reads TGTGCCAGCAGCCAGGGGGGGACTTTTACTAACTATGGCTACACCTTC. As protein: CASSQGGTFTNYGYTF.

This clonotype appeared a few times. V is TRBV20-1 and J is TRBJ1-2; a weak D match, TRBD1 (5 bases). CDR1 and CDR2 from the germline V gene are DFQATT and SNEGSKA (reference sequence). The ends were cut back, 6 bases at V and 0 bases at J, with 11 bases in the middle. The CDR3 consists of 13 residues. The CDR3 is CSASGTANYGYTF. DNA for the CDR3: TGCAGTGCCTCCGGGACGGCTAACTATGGCTACACCTTC.

This chain links TRBV3-1 with TRBJ2-4, with 8 nucleotides matching TRBD1. The germline V gene has CDR1 LGHDT and CDR2 YNNKEL (reference sequence). The CDR3 covers 15 residues. Losses at the gene ends were 0 bases for V and 8 bases for J; bases not matched to a gene: 6. CDR3 loop: CASSQDVTGGDIQYF. For the CDR3, the DNA is TGTGCCAGCAGCCAAGATGTAACAGGGGGTGACATTCAGTACTTC. The variable domain in full, completed from reference TRBV3-1 and TRBJ2-4, reads DTAVSQTPKYLVTQMGNDKSIKCEQNLGHDTMYWYKQDSKKFLKIMFSYNNKELIINETVPNRFSPKSPDKAHLNLHINSLELGDSAVYFCASSQDVTGGDIQYFGAGTRLSVL.

This clonotype was observed a single time. The genes are TRBV2 and TRBJ1-6; tentative D call: TRBD1 (6 bases). The length of the CDR3 is 12 residues. V lost 6 bases to trimming and J lost 11 bases, with 11 bases between them. Germline CDR1 is SNHLY and CDR2 is FYNNEI. This CDR3 is CASSVGQTPLHF. The DNA for the CDR3 is TGTGCCAGCAGCGTTGGACAGACACCCCTCCACTTT.

The V gene is TRBV30, the J gene TRBJ2-1, with D uncertain. The V gene's germline CDR1 is GTSNPN and CDR2 SVGIG (reference sequence). The CDR3 consists of 13 residues. Trimming took off 2 bases at V and 3 bases at J, with 8 bases between the two ends. The CDR3 reads CAWSTGVYNEQFF. CDR3 DNA sequence: TGTGCCTGGAGTACCGGAGTCTACAATGAGCAGTTCTTC.

V gene TRBV29-1 combines with J gene TRBJ2-3; the match to TRBD2 covers 8 bases. V dropped 5 bases and J dropped 4; count of bases not matched to a gene: 14. In germline, CDR1 is SQVTM, CDR2 ANQGSEA. The CDR3 length is 16 residues. The CDR3 sequence is CSVFPTSGRCADTQYF. DNA of the CDR3: TGCAGCGTTTTCCCCACGAGCGGGAGATGCGCAGATACGCAGTATTTT.

The chain uses TRBV20-1 and TRBJ2-1, with 12 bases identical to TRBD2. Germline V gene lookup returns CDR1 DFQATT and CDR2 SNEGSKA (reference sequence). The CDR3 runs to 15 residues. The V and J ends lost 3 bases and 4 bases, in that order; junction bases with no gene match: 4. DNA of the CDR3: TGCAGTGCTAGCCCAACTAGCGGGAGGTACAATGAGCAGTTCTTC. Translating gives CSASPTSGRYNEQFF.

The chain carries TRBV9 and TRBJ2-3; D is tentatively TRBD1 or TRBD2 (7 bases each). CDR3 length: 17 amino acids. The germline V gene has CDR1 SGDLS and CDR2 YYNGEE. Trimming took 0 bases from V and 1 from J, leaving 15 bases between them. CDR3 sequence reads: CASSVEGRGTGTDTQYF. CDR3 DNA: TGTGCCAGCAGCGTAGAGGGGCGGGGGACAGGCACAGATACGCAGTATTTT. The variable domain in full, completed from reference TRBV9 and TRBJ2-3, reads DSGVTQTPKHLITATGQRVTLRCSPRSGDLSVYWYQQSLDQGLQFLIQYYNGEERAKGNILERFSAQQFPDLHSELNLSSLELGDSALYFCASSVEGRGTGTDTQYFGPGTRLTVL.

The chain carries TRBV15 and TRBJ2-7; TRBD2 agrees at 7 bases. Germline CDR1 LNHNV, CDR2 YYDKDF (reference sequence). The J segment lost 5 bases and the V segment lost 0 bases, leaving 13 bases of the junction unmatched. The CDR3 totals 17 residues. CDR3 DNA sequence: TGTGCCACCAGCAGAGATATAGGGTCTAGCGGTTCGAACGAGCAGTACTTC. Amino acid sequence: CATSRDIGSSGSNEQYF.

Regarding this clonotype: Its ends do not fully match the called genes, so a read error is possible. The chain uses TRBV20-1 and TRBJ2-3, with a tentative D call TRBD1 (7 bases). Germline loops: CDR1 DFQATT, CDR2 SNEGSKA (reference sequence). The CDR3 has 15 residues. CDR3 protein: CSATQGGGTTDTQCF. The CDR3 DNA reads TGCAGTGCAACCCAAGGGGGCGGGACCACAGATACGCAGTGTTTT.

The table lists this clonotype with a few counts. The chain is built from TRBV4-3 and TRBJ2-1, with 10 bases aligning to TRBD2. This CDR3 comprises 15 residues. The ends lost 4 bases at V and 7 bases at J; junction bases unmatched: 7. The V gene's germline CDR1 is LGHNA and CDR2 YSLEER. CDR3 in DNA: TGCGCCAGCAGCCTAGGGACTAGCGAAAGTAATGAGCAGTTCTTC. Amino acids: CASSLGTSESNEQFF.

The chain joins TRBV30 to TRBJ2-3; TRBD1 aligns across 10 bases. V shed 3 bases, J shed 5 bases, and the junction held 8 bases outside the gene matches. CDR1 is GTSNPN, CDR2 SVGIG, per germline (reference sequence). The CDR3 length is 15 residues. The CDR3 loop is CAWSTQGQGIDTQYF. The CDR3 nucleotides are TGTGCCTGGAGCACCCAGGGACAGGGGATAGATACGCAGTATTTT. The full variable domain, in which reference TRBV30 and TRBJ2-3 provide the parts outside the CDR3, is SQTIHQWPATLVQPVGSPLSLECTVEGTSNPNLYWYRQAAGRGLQLLFYSVGIGQISSEVPQNLSASRPQDRQFILSSKKLLLSDSGFYLCAWSTQGQGIDTQYFGPGTRLTVL.

V and J are TRBV18 and TRBJ1-1; a possible D gene is TRBD1 (5 bases). Germline V gene data show CDR1 as KGHSH and CDR2 as LQKENI. Trimming cost V 5 bases and J 7 bases, with 14 bases left between them. This CDR3 region has 13 residues. CDR3: CASSDPGQGEAFF. CDR3 bases: TGTGCCAGCTCAGATCCGGGGCAAGGTGAAGCTTTCTTT.

The rearrangement joins TRBV4-2 to TRBJ1-5; 10 bases map to TRBD1. V gave up 2 bases and J gave up 7 bases; unmatched junction bases: 8. Germline V CDR1 and CDR2: LGHNA, YNFKEQ. This CDR3 region has 16 residues. The CDR3 loop is CASSQSGQGREQPQHF. CDR3 sequence (DNA): TGTGCCAGCAGCCAATCGGGACAGGGGAGGGAACAGCCCCAGCATTTT.

This chain links TRBV7-2 with TRBJ2-7; maybe TRBD2 (6 bases). Germline-derived CDR1 and CDR2 are SGHTA and FQGNSA. This CDR3 is built from 15 residues. V was clipped by 6 bases and J by 0 bases, with 15 bases between them. The CDR3 loop reads CASRPDGGGSYEQYF. In DNA form, the CDR3 reads TGTGCCAGCAGGCCCGACGGGGGAGGCTCCTACGAGCAGTACTTC. The whole variable domain, filled in from reference TRBV7-2 and TRBJ2-7, reads GAGVSQSPSNKVTEKGKDVELRCDPISGHTALYWYRQSLGQGLEFLIYFQGNSAPDKSGLPSDRFSAERTGGSVSTLTIQRTQQEDSAVYLCASRPDGGGSYEQYFGPGTRLTVT.

Only one count was recorded for this clonotype. A clone one base away is much larger, so this may be a read error. The V call is TRBV7-3, the J call TRBJ2-1; the match to TRBD1 covers 9 bases. CDR3 size: 14 residues. In germline, CDR1 is SGHTA, CDR2 FQGTGA. With V trimmed by 5 bases and J by 11 bases, 10 bases remained unmatched. The CDR3 spells CASSVLDRGGKQFF. The CDR3, as DNA: TGTGCCAGCAGCGTACTTGACAGGGGGGGTAAGCAGTTCTTC.

V and J are TRBV9 and TRBJ2-3, with 13 bases fitting TRBD2. V gave up 1 base and J gave up 5 bases; unmatched junction bases: 4. Germline-derived CDR1 and CDR2 are SGDLS and YYNGEE. This CDR3 contains 16 residues. CDR3 bases: TGTGCCAGCAGCGTATGGACTAGCGGGAGTAGAGATACGCAGTATTTT. Translated: CASSVWTSGSRDTQYF.

The sample holds a few counts of this clonotype. CDR3: CASSFRALNTQYF. The CDR3 DNA follows: TGTGCCAGCAGTTTCCGGGCCCTTAACACGCAGTATTTT. The V call is TRBV28, the J call TRBJ2-3, with D unclear. Trimming cost V 3 bases and J 9 bases, with 13 bases left between them. The CDR3 has 13 amino acids. Germline CDR1 and CDR2: MDHEN and SYDVKM.

This clonotype was recorded a few times. The genes are TRBV11-2 and TRBJ1-2, with unresolved D. The ends were cut back, 5 bases at V and 0 bases at J, with 13 bases in the middle. This CDR3 is 15 amino acids long. Looked up from germline, CDR1 is SGHAT and CDR2 is FQNNGV. CDR3 in amino acids: CASSTPGATNYGYTF. In nucleotides, the CDR3 is TGTGCCAGCAGCACCCCCGGCGCTACTAACTATGGCTACACCTTC.

This clonotype has only a few counts. This rearrangement joins TRBV29-1 to TRBJ2-1; D is unclear. The CDR3 has 13 amino acids. Germline V lookup: CDR1 SQVTM, CDR2 ANQGSEA. Trimming took off 1 base at V and 3 bases at J, with 7 bases between the two ends. CDR3 sequence: CSVEVFSYNEQFF. The CDR3 DNA sequence: TGCAGCGTTGAAGTATTCAGCTACAATGAGCAGTTCTTC.